This TCR beta chain was sequenced in a study of shared clonotypes between healthy human individuals. Study results and limitations: A few donors held around 5% of naive CD4 clonotypes in common.

Deep-level settings were used for running the assay. Using immunoSEQ multiplex PCR, the repertoire was profiled, and TCRdb retains in-frame clones only, with some absent. In the table there are 2,500,000 or so clones, 85% to 95% of which are singletons. As regards this clone: Its antigen is undetermined.

V trimming: 2 bases; J trimming: 6 bases; junction bases outside the gene matches: 4. The CDR3 is 15 residues long. Germline V gene sequence: CDR1 MGHDK, CDR2 SYGVNS. The clonotype was recovered from a man between 18 and 35 years old in good health. The specimen was naive CD4+ T cells sorted from blood. Subset in this sample: CD45RA+ positively selected. The chain is built from TRBV25-1 and TRBJ2-1; TRBD1 matches at 10 bases. CDR3 nucleotide sequence: TGTGCCAGCAGTGAAGGGACAGGGGAGTCCAATGAGCAGTTCTTC. Its protein is CASSEGTGESNEQFF.